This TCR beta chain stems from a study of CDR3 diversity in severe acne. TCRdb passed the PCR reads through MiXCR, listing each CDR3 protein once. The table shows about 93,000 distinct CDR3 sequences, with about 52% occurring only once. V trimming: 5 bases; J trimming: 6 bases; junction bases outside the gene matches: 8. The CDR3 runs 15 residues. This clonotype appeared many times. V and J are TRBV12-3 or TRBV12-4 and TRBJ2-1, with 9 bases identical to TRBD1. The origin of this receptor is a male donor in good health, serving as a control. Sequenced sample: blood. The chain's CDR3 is CASSPGQGRGNEQFF. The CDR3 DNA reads TGTGCCAGCAGTCCGGGACAGGGAAGAGGCAATGAGCAGTTCTTC.